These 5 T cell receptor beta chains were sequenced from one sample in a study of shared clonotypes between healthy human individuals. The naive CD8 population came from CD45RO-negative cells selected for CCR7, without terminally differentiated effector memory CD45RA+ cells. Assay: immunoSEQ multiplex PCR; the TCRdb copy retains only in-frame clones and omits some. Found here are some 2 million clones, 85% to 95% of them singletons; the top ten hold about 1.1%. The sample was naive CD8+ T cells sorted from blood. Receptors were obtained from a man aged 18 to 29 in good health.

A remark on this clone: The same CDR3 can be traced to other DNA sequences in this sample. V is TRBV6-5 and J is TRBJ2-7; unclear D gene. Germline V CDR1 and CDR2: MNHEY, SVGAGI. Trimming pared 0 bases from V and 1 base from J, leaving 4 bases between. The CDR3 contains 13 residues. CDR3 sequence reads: CASSYSTSYEQYF. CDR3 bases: TGTGCCAGCAGTTACTCGACGTCCTACGAGCAGTACTTC.

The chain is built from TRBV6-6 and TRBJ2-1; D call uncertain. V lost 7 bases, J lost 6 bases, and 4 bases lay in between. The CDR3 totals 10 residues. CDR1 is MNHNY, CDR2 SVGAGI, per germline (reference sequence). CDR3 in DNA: TGTGCCAGCAAAAGCAATGAGCAGTTCTTC. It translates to CASKSNEQFF.

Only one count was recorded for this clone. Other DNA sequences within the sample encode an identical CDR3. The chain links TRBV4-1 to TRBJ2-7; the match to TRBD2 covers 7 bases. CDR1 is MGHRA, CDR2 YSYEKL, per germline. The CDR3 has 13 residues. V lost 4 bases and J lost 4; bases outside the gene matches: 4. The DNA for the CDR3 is TGCGCCAGCAGCCTAAGGGAGGGGTACGAGCAGTACTTC. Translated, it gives CASSLREGYEQYF.

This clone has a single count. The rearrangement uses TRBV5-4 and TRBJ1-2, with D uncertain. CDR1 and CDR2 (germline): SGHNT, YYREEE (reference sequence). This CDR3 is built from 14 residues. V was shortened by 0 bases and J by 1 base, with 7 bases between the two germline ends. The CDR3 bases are TGTGCCAGCAGCTTGGAGGGCAGTAACTATGGCTACACCTTC. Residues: CASSLEGSNYGYTF.

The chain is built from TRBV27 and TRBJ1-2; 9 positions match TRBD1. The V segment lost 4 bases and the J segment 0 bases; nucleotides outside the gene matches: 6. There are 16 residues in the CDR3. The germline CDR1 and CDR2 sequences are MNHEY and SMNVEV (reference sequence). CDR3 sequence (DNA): TGTGCCAGCAGTTCCCTGACAGGGGGTTCTAACTATGGCTACACCTTC. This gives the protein CASSSLTGGSNYGYTF.